This T cell receptor (beta chain) comes out of a study of beta chain features in type 1 diabetes. Overall study findings and caveats: The naive, central memory and Treg TCRB repertoires showed an apparent similarity that was greater among patients than among healthy donors. There was a moderate but significant shortening of TCRB CDR3s in all four CD4+ subsets of Type 1 diabetes patients.

This clone has more than one count but fewer than ten. The antigen remains unidentified. Reverse transcription of all isolated RNA meant that expressed TCRB transcripts were sequenced. Naive, central memory and regulatory T cell samples produced a mean of roughly 3.9 million reads. Profiling relied on immunoSEQ multiplex PCR, and the TCRdb table lists in-frame clones only, not all of them. The sample holds hundreds of thousands of clones; about 14% are singletons and the top ten take approximately 0.043%. Every single donor gave one heparinised blood draw, and these averaged approximately 120 mL. This receptor was identified in a man aged 18 to 29 with type 1 diabetes. The specimen was naive CD4+ T cells from blood.

CDR3 sequence reads: CASKGVGTSTDTQYF. CDR3 sequence (DNA): TGTGCCAGCAAAGGGGTAGGGACTAGCACAGATACGCAGTATTTT. The chain has TRBV6-5 and TRBJ2-3, with TRBD2 as a possible D gene (6 bases). The CDR3 runs 15 residues. Germline CDR1 reads MNHEY; CDR2 reads SVGAGI. Trimming shortened V by 7 bases and J by 0 bases, and 14 bases separated the two germline ends.